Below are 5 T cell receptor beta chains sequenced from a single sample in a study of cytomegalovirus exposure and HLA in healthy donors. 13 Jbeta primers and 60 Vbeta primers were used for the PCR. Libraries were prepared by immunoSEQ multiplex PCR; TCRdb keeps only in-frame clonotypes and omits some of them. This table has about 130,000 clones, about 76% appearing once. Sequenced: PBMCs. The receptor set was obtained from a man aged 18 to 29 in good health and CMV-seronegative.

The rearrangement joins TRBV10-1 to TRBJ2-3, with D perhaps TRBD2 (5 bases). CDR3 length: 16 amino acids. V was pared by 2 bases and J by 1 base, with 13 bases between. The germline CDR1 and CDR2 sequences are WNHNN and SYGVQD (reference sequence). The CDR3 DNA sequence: TGCGCCAGCAGTGAGATGAGGGCGTATGGCACAGATACGCAGTATTTT. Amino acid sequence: CASSEMRAYGTDTQYF.

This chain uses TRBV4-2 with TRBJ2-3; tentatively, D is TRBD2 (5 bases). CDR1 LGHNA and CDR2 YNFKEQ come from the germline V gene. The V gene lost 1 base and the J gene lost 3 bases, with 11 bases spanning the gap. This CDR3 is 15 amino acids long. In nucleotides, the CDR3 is TGTGCCAGCAGCCAAGCCAGCGGCTCAACAGATACGCAGTATTTT. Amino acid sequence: CASSQASGSTDTQYF.

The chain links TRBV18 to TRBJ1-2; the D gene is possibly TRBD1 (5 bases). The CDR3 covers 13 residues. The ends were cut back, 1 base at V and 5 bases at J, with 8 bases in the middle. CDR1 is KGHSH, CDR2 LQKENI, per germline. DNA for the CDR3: TGTGCCAGCTCACCACAGGGGCCTTATGGCTACACCTTC. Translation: CASSPQGPYGYTF.

The CDR3 region has the DNA TGTGCCAGCAGTTACGCGGGGGCTTCGTATGGCTACACCTTC. It encodes CASSYAGASYGYTF. The chain has TRBV6-5 and TRBJ1-2, with TRBD1 as a possible D gene (6 bases). The CDR3 extends over 14 amino acids. The V and J ends lost 2 bases and 5 bases respectively, with 12 bases between them. In germline, CDR1 is MNHEY, CDR2 SVGAGI.

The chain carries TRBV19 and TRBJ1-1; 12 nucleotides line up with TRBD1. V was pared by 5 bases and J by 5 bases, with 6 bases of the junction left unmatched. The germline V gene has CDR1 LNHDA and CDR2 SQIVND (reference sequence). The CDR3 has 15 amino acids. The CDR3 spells CASSGDRGRGTEAFF. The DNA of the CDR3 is TGTGCCAGTAGTGGGGACAGGGGGCGAGGGACTGAAGCTTTCTTT. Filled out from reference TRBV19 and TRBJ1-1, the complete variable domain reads DGGITQSPKYLFRKEGQNVTLSCEQNLNHDAMYWYRQDPGQGLRLIYYSQIVNDFQKGDIAEGYSVSREKKESFPLTVTSAQKNPTAFYLCASSGDRGRGTEAFFGQGTRLTVV.